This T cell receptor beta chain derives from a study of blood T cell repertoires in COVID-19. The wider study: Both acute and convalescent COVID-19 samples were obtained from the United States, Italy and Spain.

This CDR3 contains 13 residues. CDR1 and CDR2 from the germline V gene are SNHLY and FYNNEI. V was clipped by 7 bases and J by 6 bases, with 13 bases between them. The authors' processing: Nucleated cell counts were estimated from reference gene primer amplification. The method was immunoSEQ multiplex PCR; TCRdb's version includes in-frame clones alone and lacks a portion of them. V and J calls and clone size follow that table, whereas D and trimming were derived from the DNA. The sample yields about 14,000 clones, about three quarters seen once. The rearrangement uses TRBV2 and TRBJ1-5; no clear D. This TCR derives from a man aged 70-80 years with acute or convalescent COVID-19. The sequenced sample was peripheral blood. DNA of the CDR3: TGTGCCAGCACCCAGGTGGTAGGTCAGCCCCAGCATTTT. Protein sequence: CASTQVVGQPQHF.